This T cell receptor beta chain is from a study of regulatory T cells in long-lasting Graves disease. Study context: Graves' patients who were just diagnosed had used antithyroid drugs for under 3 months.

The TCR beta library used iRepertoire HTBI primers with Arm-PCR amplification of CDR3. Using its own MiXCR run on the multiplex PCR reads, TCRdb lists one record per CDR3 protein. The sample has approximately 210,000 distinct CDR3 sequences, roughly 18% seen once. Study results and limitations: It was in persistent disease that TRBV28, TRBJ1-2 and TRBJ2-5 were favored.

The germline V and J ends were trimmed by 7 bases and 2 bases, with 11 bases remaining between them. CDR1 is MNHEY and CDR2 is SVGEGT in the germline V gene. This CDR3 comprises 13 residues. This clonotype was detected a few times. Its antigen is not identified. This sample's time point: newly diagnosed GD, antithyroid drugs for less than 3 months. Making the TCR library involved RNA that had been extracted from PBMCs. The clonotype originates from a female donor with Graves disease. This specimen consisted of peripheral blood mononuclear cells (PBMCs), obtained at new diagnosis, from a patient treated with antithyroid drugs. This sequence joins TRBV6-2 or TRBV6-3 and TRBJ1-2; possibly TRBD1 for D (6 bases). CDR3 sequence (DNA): TGTGCCAGCAACGTAGGACAGAACTATGGCTACACCTTC. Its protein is CASNVGQNYGYTF.